The rows below give T cell receptor beta chains drawn from one sample of a study of T-cell memory formation after mild COVID-19. TCRdb reanalysed the 5' RACE reads using MiXCR and keeps one entry per CDR3 protein. The sample lists hundreds of thousands of distinct CDR3 sequences, approximately 27% occurring once. The sequencing sample was made of PBMCs or a T cell subset sorted from them (not recorded which). The origin of the receptors is an adult woman who had mild COVID-19 (a few samples of this study predate the infection). Cell type and time point are not known. Both conserved end residues are part of each CDR3. The D gene is left open where the match is weak. The listing skips clone size in some rows; elsewhere it reads once, few, many or a size class.

J gene: TRBJ2-1; clone size: few; D gene: .; V gene: TRBV7-8; CDR3 protein: CASSPTGQGQFF; CDR3 DNA: TGTGCCAGCAGCCCCACAGGGCAGGGGCAGTTCTTC
J gene: TRBJ1-2; clone size: many; D gene: .; V gene: TRBV5-6; CDR3 protein: CASSLGDGGYTF; CDR3 DNA: TGTGCCAGCAGCTTAGGGGATGGTGGCTACACCTTC
J gene: TRBJ1-1; clone size: few; D gene: TRBD1; V gene: TRBV12-3/TRBV12-4; CDR3 protein: CASSWGDRATEAFF; CDR3 DNA: TGTGCCAGCAGTTGGGGGGACAGGGCCACTGAAGCTTTCTTT
J gene: TRBJ1-1; clone size: .; D gene: .; V gene: TRBV12-3/TRBV12-4; CDR3 protein: CASSWDANTEAFF; CDR3 DNA: TGTGCCAGCAGTTGGGACGCGAACACTGAAGCTTTCTTT
J gene: TRBJ2-2; clone size: few; D gene: TRBD2; V gene: TRBV6-6; CDR3 protein: CASTPPSGSRTGELFF; CDR3 DNA: TGTGCCAGCACCCCCCCTAGCGGGAGCCGAACCGGGGAGCTGTTTTTT
J gene: TRBJ2-6; clone size: few; D gene: .; V gene: TRBV4-3; CDR3 protein: CASSQAGGANVLTF; CDR3 DNA: TGCGCCAGCAGCCAAGCAGGGGGGGCCAACGTCCTGACTTTC
J gene: TRBJ2-7; clone size: few; D gene: .; V gene: TRBV24-1; CDR3 protein: CATSDPGSYEQYF; CDR3 DNA: TGTGCCACCAGTGACCCCGGGAGCTACGAGCAGTACTTC
J gene: TRBJ1-2; clone size: few; D gene: .; V gene: TRBV12-3/TRBV12-4; CDR3 protein: CASSFGASYGYTF; CDR3 DNA: TGTGCCAGCAGTTTCGGGGCGAGCTATGGCTACACCTTC
J gene: TRBJ1-1; clone size: .; D gene: .; V gene: TRBV29-1; CDR3 protein: CSVDGGRKNTEAFF; CDR3 DNA: TGCAGCGTTGACGGGGGGCGGAAGAACACTGAAGCTTTCTTT
J gene: TRBJ1-2; clone size: .; D gene: .; V gene: TRBV10-3; CDR3 protein: CAISELDAGELYGYTF; CDR3 DNA: TGTGCCATCAGTGAATTGGACGCGGGGGAGCTCTATGGCTACACCTTC
J gene: TRBJ1-1; clone size: few; D gene: .; V gene: TRBV5-1; CDR3 protein: CASSYGPSNTEAFF; CDR3 DNA: TGCGCCAGCAGCTATGGGCCGTCGAACACTGAAGCTTTCTTT
J gene: TRBJ1-5; clone size: .; D gene: TRBD1; V gene: TRBV5-5; CDR3 protein: CASSSGTGNQPQHF; CDR3 DNA: TGTGCCAGCAGCTCCGGGACAGGCAATCAGCCCCAGCATTTT
J gene: TRBJ2-3; clone size: few; D gene: TRBD1; V gene: TRBV6-4; CDR3 protein: CASSDRTGHSTDTQYF; CDR3 DNA: TGTGCCAGCAGTGACCGGACAGGCCACAGCACAGATACGCAGTATTTT
J gene: TRBJ2-7; clone size: few; D gene: TRBD2; V gene: TRBV7-3; CDR3 protein: CASSPRLRTSGNYEQYF; CDR3 DNA: TGTGCCAGCAGCCCCCGACTAAGGACTAGCGGGAACTACGAGCAGTACTTC
J gene: TRBJ2-7; clone size: .; D gene: .; V gene: TRBV7-9; CDR3 protein: CASSPETGPREQYF; CDR3 DNA: TGTGCCAGCAGCCCAGAGACAGGACCTCGCGAGCAGTACTTC
J gene: TRBJ2-5; clone size: .; D gene: .; V gene: TRBV7-6; CDR3 protein: CASSFTRSLETQYF; CDR3 DNA: TGTGCCAGCAGCTTCACGAGGAGTTTGGAGACCCAGTACTTC
J gene: TRBJ2-3; clone size: many; D gene: .; V gene: TRBV5-1; CDR3 protein: CASSFGAPGTDTQYF; CDR3 DNA: TGCGCCAGCAGCTTTGGGGCACCAGGCACAGATACGCAGTATTTT
J gene: TRBJ2-1; clone size: .; D gene: .; V gene: TRBV5-1; CDR3 protein: CASSQTGLRGDEQFF; CDR3 DNA: TGCGCCAGCAGCCAGACAGGTCTAAGGGGGGATGAGCAGTTCTTC
J gene: TRBJ2-1; clone size: .; D gene: TRBD2; V gene: TRBV10-3; CDR3 protein: CAISELTSGARGNEQFF; CDR3 DNA: TGTGCCATCAGTGAACTTACTAGCGGTGCTCGGGGCAATGAGCAGTTCTTC
J gene: TRBJ2-7; clone size: few; D gene: .; V gene: TRBV7-8; CDR3 protein: CASSAALYEQYF; CDR3 DNA: TGTGCCAGCAGCGCGGCCCTCTACGAGCAGTACTTC
J gene: TRBJ2-5; clone size: .; D gene: TRBD2; V gene: TRBV24-1; CDR3 protein: CATGGLAGGLGETQYF; CDR3 DNA: TGTGCCACCGGGGGACTAGCGGGGGGGCTGGGAGAGACCCAGTACTTC
J gene: TRBJ2-3; clone size: .; D gene: .; V gene: TRBV12-3/TRBV12-4; CDR3 protein: CASSALTVRADTQYF; CDR3 DNA: TGTGCCAGCAGTGCCCTGACAGTTAGGGCAGATACGCAGTATTTT
J gene: TRBJ2-1; clone size: few; D gene: .; V gene: TRBV7-2; CDR3 protein: CASRFESIGEQFF; CDR3 DNA: TGTGCCAGCAGGTTCGAGTCGATTGGTGAGCAGTTCTTC
J gene: TRBJ2-1; clone size: .; D gene: TRBD2; V gene: TRBV7-9; CDR3 protein: CASSSGLAGEGLSSEQFF; CDR3 DNA: TGTGCCAGCAGCTCCGGACTAGCGGGAGAGGGGCTATCCAGTGAGCAGTTCTTC
J gene: TRBJ2-1; clone size: .; D gene: .; V gene: TRBV6-2/TRBV6-3; CDR3 protein: CASSYSRREQFF; CDR3 DNA: TGTGCCAGCAGTTACTCGAGGAGGGAGCAGTTCTTC
J gene: TRBJ1-2; clone size: .; D gene: .; V gene: TRBV4-1; CDR3 protein: CASSQERSRSYF; CDR3 DNA: TGCGCCAGCAGCCAAGAAAGGTCGCGGTCGTACTTC
J gene: TRBJ2-7; clone size: .; D gene: .; V gene: TRBV5-1; CDR3 protein: CASRGAGYYEQYF; CDR3 DNA: TGCGCCAGCAGAGGTGCGGGGTACTACGAGCAGTACTTC
J gene: TRBJ2-1; clone size: .; D gene: .; V gene: TRBV2; CDR3 protein: CASSDWGSSSYNEQFF; CDR3 DNA: TGTGCCAGCAGTGACTGGGGGAGCAGCTCCTACAATGAGCAGTTCTTC
J gene: TRBJ2-7; clone size: .; D gene: TRBD1; V gene: TRBV6-6; CDR3 protein: CASSPRTGEVYEQYF; CDR3 DNA: TGTGCCAGCAGTCCCCGGACAGGGGAGGTCTACGAGCAGTACTTC
J gene: TRBJ1-1; clone size: .; D gene: TRBD1; V gene: TRBV7-6; CDR3 protein: CASSLNRGTEAFF; CDR3 DNA: TGTGCCAGCAGCCTCAACAGGGGCACTGAAGCTTTCTTT
J gene: TRBJ2-3; clone size: few; D gene: .; V gene: TRBV5-1; CDR3 protein: CASAPRTGLHTDTQYF; CDR3 DNA: TGCGCCAGCGCCCCGAGAACAGGGTTACACACAGATACGCAGTATTTT
J gene: TRBJ2-3; clone size: few; D gene: TRBD1; V gene: TRBV7-6; CDR3 protein: CASSPGQVTDTQYF; CDR3 DNA: TGTGCCAGCAGCCCCGGACAGGTTACAGATACGCAGTATTTT
J gene: TRBJ2-1; clone size: .; D gene: TRBD2; V gene: TRBV5-1; CDR3 protein: CASSPQTSGTEQFF; CDR3 DNA: TGCGCCAGCAGCCCCCAGACTAGCGGGACCGAGCAGTTCTTC
J gene: TRBJ1-5; clone size: .; D gene: .; V gene: TRBV24-1; CDR3 protein: CATSASGSQPQHF; CDR3 DNA: TGTGCCACCAGCGCTTCAGGGAGTCAGCCCCAGCATTTT
J gene: TRBJ1-1; clone size: .; D gene: .; V gene: TRBV20-1; CDR3 protein: CSARWGLNTEAFF; CDR3 DNA: TGCAGTGCTAGATGGGGATTGAACACTGAAGCTTTCTTT
J gene: TRBJ1-2; clone size: .; D gene: TRBD1; V gene: TRBV20-1; CDR3 protein: CSAGGTGVTYGYTF; CDR3 DNA: TGCAGTGCTGGGGGGACAGGAGTCACCTATGGCTACACCTTC
J gene: TRBJ1-3; clone size: few; D gene: .; V gene: TRBV7-2; CDR3 protein: CASSLGSEGGSGNTIYF; CDR3 DNA: TGTGCCAGCAGCTTAGGATCTGAGGGGGGATCCGGAAACACCATATATTTT
J gene: TRBJ2-3; clone size: few; D gene: .; V gene: TRBV20-1; CDR3 protein: CSASGGGTDTQYF; CDR3 DNA: TGCAGTGCTAGTGGGGGAGGCACAGATACGCAGTATTTT
J gene: TRBJ1-1; clone size: .; D gene: TRBD1; V gene: TRBV6-5; CDR3 protein: CASRLDRGHTEAFF; CDR3 DNA: TGTGCCAGCAGACTTGACAGGGGGCACACTGAAGCTTTCTTT
J gene: TRBJ2-3; clone size: .; D gene: TRBD2; V gene: TRBV6-4; CDR3 protein: CASSDSETSGGTDTQYF; CDR3 DNA: TGTGCCAGCAGTGACTCGGAGACTAGCGGGGGCACAGATACGCAGTATTTT
J gene: TRBJ2-4; clone size: .; D gene: TRBD2; V gene: TRBV11-2; CDR3 protein: CASSPGLAGDIQYF; CDR3 DNA: TGTGCCAGCAGCCCGGGACTAGCGGGAGACATTCAGTACTTC
J gene: TRBJ2-3; clone size: .; D gene: TRBD2; V gene: TRBV7-6; CDR3 protein: CASSPSSGYTQYF; CDR3 DNA: TGTGCCAGCAGCCCCTCTAGCGGGTATACGCAGTATTTT
J gene: TRBJ2-3; clone size: few; D gene: TRBD2; V gene: TRBV15; CDR3 protein: CATSEELAGGWDTQYF; CDR3 DNA: TGTGCCACCAGCGAGGAACTAGCGGGAGGGTGGGATACGCAGTATTTT
J gene: TRBJ2-1; clone size: many; D gene: .; V gene: TRBV7-9; CDR3 protein: CASSLGAGLSYNEQFF; CDR3 DNA: TGTGCCAGCAGCTTAGGGGCGGGGCTCTCCTACAATGAGCAGTTCTTC
J gene: TRBJ1-2; clone size: few; D gene: .; V gene: TRBV3-2; CDR3 protein: CASSFWPTGEKTGYGYTF; CDR3 DNA: TGTGCCAGCAGCTTTTGGCCGACAGGGGAGAAGACTGGCTATGGCTACACCTTC
J gene: TRBJ1-1; clone size: .; D gene: .; V gene: TRBV9; CDR3 protein: CASNPGQLSTEAFF; CDR3 DNA: TGTGCCAGTAACCCCGGACAGTTAAGCACTGAAGCTTTCTTT
J gene: TRBJ1-2; clone size: .; D gene: TRBD1; V gene: TRBV7-8; CDR3 protein: CASSWTGTGYGYTF; CDR3 DNA: TGTGCCAGCAGCTGGACCGGGACAGGCTATGGCTACACCTTC
J gene: TRBJ2-2; clone size: few; D gene: TRBD2; V gene: TRBV12-3/TRBV12-4; CDR3 protein: CASSLSGSLAGELFF; CDR3 DNA: TGTGCCAGCAGTCTTAGCGGGAGCCTCGCCGGGGAGCTGTTTTTT
J gene: TRBJ2-7; clone size: many; D gene: TRBD2; V gene: TRBV29-1; CDR3 protein: CSVGSSGRGEQYF; CDR3 DNA: TGCAGCGTTGGCTCTAGCGGGAGAGGAGAGCAGTACTTC
J gene: TRBJ2-2; clone size: .; D gene: TRBD2; V gene: TRBV4-3; CDR3 protein: CASSQASGRDRGELFF; CDR3 DNA: TGCGCCAGCAGCCAAGCTAGCGGGAGGGACCGCGGGGAGCTGTTTTTT
J gene: TRBJ2-7; clone size: medium-sized; D gene: TRBD2; V gene: TRBV7-9; CDR3 protein: CASPPSAPGGSSYEQYF; CDR3 DNA: TGTGCCAGCCCCCCCAGCGCCCCAGGCGGGAGCTCCTACGAGCAGTACTTC
J gene: TRBJ2-7; clone size: .; D gene: .; V gene: TRBV13; CDR3 protein: CASSRSSEQYF; CDR3 DNA: TGTGCCAGCAGCCGGTCCTCCGAGCAGTACTTC